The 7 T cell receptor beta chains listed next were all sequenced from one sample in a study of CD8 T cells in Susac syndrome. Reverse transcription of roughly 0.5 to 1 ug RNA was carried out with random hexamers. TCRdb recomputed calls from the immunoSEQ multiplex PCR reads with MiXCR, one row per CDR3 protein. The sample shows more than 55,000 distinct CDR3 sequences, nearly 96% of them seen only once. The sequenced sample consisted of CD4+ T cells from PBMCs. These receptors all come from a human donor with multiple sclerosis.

The chain's CDR3 is CASSLVTSQLSTDTQYF. The CDR3 coding sequence is TGTGCCAGCAGCTTGGTTACTTCCCAACTTAGCACAGATACGCAGTATTTT. This chain uses TRBV5-5 with TRBJ2-3; D gene uncertain. The CDR3 is 17 amino acids. Trimming took off 0 bases at V and 0 bases at J, with 14 bases between the two ends. Germline V gene data show CDR1 as SGHKS and CDR2 as YYEKEE (reference sequence).

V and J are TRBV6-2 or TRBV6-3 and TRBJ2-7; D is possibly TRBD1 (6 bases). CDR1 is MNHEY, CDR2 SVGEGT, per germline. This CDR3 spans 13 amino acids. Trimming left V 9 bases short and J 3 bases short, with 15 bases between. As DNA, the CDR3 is TGTGCCAGTCAAACGGACAGCTTCTACGAGCAGTACTTC. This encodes CASQTDSFYEQYF.

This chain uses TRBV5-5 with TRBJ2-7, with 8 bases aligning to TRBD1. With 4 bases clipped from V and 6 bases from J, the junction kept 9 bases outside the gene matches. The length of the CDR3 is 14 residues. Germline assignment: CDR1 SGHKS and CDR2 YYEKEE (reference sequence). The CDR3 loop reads CASSTMTGEGEQYF. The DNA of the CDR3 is TGTGCCAGCAGCACCATGACAGGGGAAGGCGAGCAGTACTTC.

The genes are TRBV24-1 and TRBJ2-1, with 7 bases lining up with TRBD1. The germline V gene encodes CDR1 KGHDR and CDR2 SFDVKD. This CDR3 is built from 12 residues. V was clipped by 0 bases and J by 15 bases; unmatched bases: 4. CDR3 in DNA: TGTGCCACCAGTGATTTGAGGCAGGGGGTGTTCTTC. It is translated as CATSDLRQGVFF.

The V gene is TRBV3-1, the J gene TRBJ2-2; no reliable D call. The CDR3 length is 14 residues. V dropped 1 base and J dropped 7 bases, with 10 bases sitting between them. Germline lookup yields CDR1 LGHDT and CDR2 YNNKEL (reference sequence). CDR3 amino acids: CASSQVPVGGELFF. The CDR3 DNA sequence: TGTGCCAGCAGCCAAGTTCCTGTTGGCGGGGAGCTGTTTTTT. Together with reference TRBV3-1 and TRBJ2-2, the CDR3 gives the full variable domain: DTAVSQTPKYLVTQMGNDKSIKCEQNLGHDTMYWYKQDSKKFLKIMFSYNNKELIINETVPNRFSPKSPDKAHLNLHINSLELGDSAVYFCASSQVPVGGELFFGEGSRLTVL.

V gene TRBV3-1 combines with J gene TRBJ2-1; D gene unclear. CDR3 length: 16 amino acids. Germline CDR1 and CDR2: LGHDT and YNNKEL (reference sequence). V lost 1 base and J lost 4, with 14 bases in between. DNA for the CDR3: TGTGCCAGCAGCCAAGCTCAATTAGGGCCATACAATGAGCAGTTCTTC. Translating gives CASSQAQLGPYNEQFF.

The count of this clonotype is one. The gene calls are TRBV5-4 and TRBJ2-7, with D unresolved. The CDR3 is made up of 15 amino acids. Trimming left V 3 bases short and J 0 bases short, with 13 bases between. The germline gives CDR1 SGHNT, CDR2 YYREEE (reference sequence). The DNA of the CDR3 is TGTGCCAGCAGCTCCCCGACGTCGCCCTCCTACGAGCAGTACTTC. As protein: CASSSPTSPSYEQYF.